These 27 T cell receptor beta chains originate from one sample sequenced in a study of beta chain features in type 1 diabetes. Reverse transcribing all isolated RNA meant expressed TCRB transcripts were sequenced. TCRdb keeps only in-frame clones here, not all; method: immunoSEQ multiplex PCR. The data hold 200,000 to 250,000 clones, with 7.5% to 10% observed a single time. Sequences were obtained from naive CD4+ T cells from blood. The receptors originated from a woman in her late teens or twenties in good health.

This clone was seen more than once but under ten times. This sequence joins TRBV18 and TRBJ1-4; TRBD1 matches at 7 bases. V lost 5 bases to trimming and J lost 8 bases; unmatched junction nucleotides: 8. The V gene's germline CDR1 is KGHSH and CDR2 LQKENI. The CDR3 sequence is 14 residues long. CDR3 residues: CASSSGTAREKLFF. In DNA, the CDR3 is TGTGCCAGCTCATCGGGGACAGCAAGAGAAAAACTGTTTTTT. Full variable domain (remainder filled in from reference TRBV18 and TRBJ1-4): NAGVMQNPRHLVRRRGQEARLRCSPMKGHSHVYWYRQLPEEGLKFMVYLQKENIIDESGMPKERFSAEFPKEGPSILRIQQVVRGDSAAYFCASSSGTAREKLFFGSGTQLSVL.

This sequence joins TRBV5-1 and TRBJ2-2, with 9 positions matching TRBD2. V shed 4 bases, J shed 2 bases, and the junction held 3 bases outside the gene matches. CDR1 is SGHRS and CDR2 is YFSETQ in the germline V gene. The CDR3 has 15 amino acids. This chain's CDR3 is CASSRGLANTGELFF. The DNA for the CDR3 is TGCGCCAGCAGCCGGGGACTAGCTAACACCGGGGAGCTGTTTTTT.

This clone was found a few times. This rearrangement joins TRBV2 to TRBJ2-7; D gene ambiguous. The CDR3 sequence is 14 residues long. Trimming took 6 bases from V and 0 from J, leaving 12 bases between them. Germline loops: CDR1 SNHLY, CDR2 FYNNEI. CDR3 region: CASSPLVASYEQYF. The CDR3 coding sequence is TGTGCCAGCAGCCCCCTGGTGGCCTCCTACGAGCAGTACTTC.

The CDR3 protein is CASSPGQGSNYGYTF. The CDR3 nucleotides are TGTGCCAGCAGCCCAGGACAGGGGTCAAACTATGGCTACACCTTC. This chain links TRBV7-9 with TRBJ1-2, with 9 bases aligning to TRBD1. The CDR3 covers 15 residues. Germline V gene lookup returns CDR1 SEHNR and CDR2 FQNEAQ (reference sequence). Trimming cost V 5 bases and J 2 bases; bases outside gene matches: 6.

This chain joins TRBV18 and TRBJ2-7; 7 bases agree with TRBD2. CDR1 and CDR2 (germline): KGHSH, LQKENI. V lost 4 bases, J lost 2 bases, and 11 bases stayed unmatched. The CDR3 has 16 amino acids. This CDR3 is CASSHREGGVTYEQYF. DNA for the CDR3: TGTGCCAGCTCACATAGAGAGGGAGGGGTCACCTACGAGCAGTACTTC.

This clone has more than one count but fewer than ten. V is TRBV19 and J is TRBJ1-2; D perhaps matches TRBD1 (5 bases). The CDR3 extends over 15 amino acids. Germline V CDR1 and CDR2: LNHDA, SQIVND (reference sequence). V gave up 5 bases and J gave up 5 bases, with 18 bases separating them. CDR3 sequence: CASSVGGKAAYGYTF. Written as DNA, the CDR3 is TGTGCCAGTAGTGTCGGGGGAAAGGCTGCTTATGGCTACACCTTC. Full variable domain (rest looked up from reference TRBV19 and TRBJ1-2): DGGITQSPKYLFRKEGQNVTLSCEQNLNHDAMYWYRQDPGQGLRLIYYSQIVNDFQKGDIAEGYSVSREKKESFPLTVTSAQKNPTAFYLCASSVGGKAAYGYTFGSGTRLTVV.

This clone came up a few times. This rearrangement joins TRBV27 to TRBJ1-2; 7 nucleotides match TRBD1. Germline V gene lookup returns CDR1 MNHEY and CDR2 SMNVEV (reference sequence). V shed 4 bases and J 5 bases; nucleotides not matched to a gene: 10. The CDR3 covers 15 residues. In DNA form, the CDR3 reads TGTGCCAGCAGTTCGGATCTCCGGGACAGTTATGGCTACACCTTC. It specifies CASSSDLRDSYGYTF.

The genes are TRBV27 and TRBJ1-2; D gene uncertain. The CDR3 consists of 13 residues. V lost 5 bases to trimming and J lost 4 bases, with 11 bases between them. Germline CDR1 MNHEY, CDR2 SMNVEV (reference sequence). CDR3 residues: CASSTTPGYGYTF. Written as DNA, the CDR3 is TGTGCCAGCAGTACAACGCCGGGCTATGGCTACACCTTC.

As to this clone: Additional DNA sequences in this sample encode the identical CDR3. The chain employs TRBV10-3 and TRBJ2-7, with 10 bases matching TRBD1. The CDR3 spans 15 residues. Germline trimming cut 3 bases from V and 2 bases from J; bases unmatched to any gene: 4. From germline, CDR1 is ENHRY and CDR2 SYGVKD. CDR3 DNA: TGTGCCATCAGTGAACCGGGACAGGGGACCTACGAGCAGTACTTC. Amino acid sequence: CAISEPGQGTYEQYF.

Here the CDR3 DNA reads TGCAGCGTTCCCGTCCGGGGGTCCGGGGAGCTGTTTTTT. Amino acids: CSVPVRGSGELFF. The chain combines TRBV29-1 with TRBJ2-2; possibly TRBD2 for D (6 bases). CDR1 and CDR2 (germline): SQVTM, ANQGSEA. V was clipped by 5 bases and J by 6 bases, with 13 bases between them. The CDR3 has 13 residues.

This clone was observed a handful of times. This chain links TRBV19 with TRBJ2-2; 8 bases are a match to TRBD2. The CDR3 covers 16 residues. V lost 7 bases to trimming and J lost 5 bases; unmatched junction nucleotides: 12. Germline lookup yields CDR1 LNHDA and CDR2 SQIVND (reference sequence). DNA for the CDR3: TGTGCCAGTAACCCCGGGGGGGGAGTTCTGACCGGGGAGCTGTTTTTT. Its protein is CASNPGGGVLTGELFF.

The V gene is TRBV19, the J gene TRBJ1-1; D uncertain. This CDR3 is 14 amino acids long. V lost 3 bases to trimming and J lost 3 bases, with 11 bases between them. Per the germline V gene, CDR1 is LNHDA and CDR2 is SQIVND (reference sequence). Here the CDR3 DNA reads TGTGCCAGTAGTATGGAGTCCTACTACACTGAAGCTTTCTTT. This gives the protein CASSMESYYTEAFF.

This clone was counted at least ten times. This rearrangement joins TRBV7-9 to TRBJ2-3; 12 nucleotides match TRBD2. Germline assignment: CDR1 SEHNR and CDR2 FQNEAQ (reference sequence). The junction had 7 bases not matched to a gene; V was cut back by 6 bases and J by 0 bases. CDR3 length equals 17 residues. The CDR3 region has the DNA TGTGCCAGCAGGAGACTAGCGGGAGAGCTTAGCACAGATACGCAGTATTTT. Translated, it gives CASRRLAGELSTDTQYF.

The V and J genes are TRBV9 and TRBJ2-7; TRBD2 matches at 14 bases. The V gene end was trimmed by 3 bases and the J gene end by 6 bases; junction bases not matched to a gene: 5. Germline V gene data show CDR1 as SGDLS and CDR2 as YYNGEE. This CDR3 has 15 residues. The chain's CDR3 is CASSGGLAGVAEQYF. The DNA of the CDR3 is TGTGCCAGCAGCGGGGGACTAGCGGGAGTTGCCGAGCAGTACTTC.

The genes are TRBV7-8 and TRBJ2-3; possibly TRBD2 for D (5 bases). CDR1 SGHVS and CDR2 FQNEAQ come from the germline V gene. V was cut by 2 bases and J by 4 bases, with 16 bases left in between. The CDR3 has 16 amino acids. The CDR3 nucleotides are TGTGCCAGCAGCTTAAGAGCGGTCGACCTCCCAGATACGCAGTATTTT. The encoded protein is CASSLRAVDLPDTQYF.

The chain recombines TRBV5-8 with TRBJ2-7; D perhaps matches TRBD1 (5 bases). Germline values: CDR1 SGHTS, CDR2 YDEGEE. The CDR3 extends over 13 amino acids. Deletions cut 4 bases from V and 2 bases from J, with 10 bases between. CDR3 sequence reads: CASSPSGPYEQYF. The CDR3 region has the DNA TGTGCCAGCAGCCCCTCAGGGCCCTACGAGCAGTACTTC.

This clone was observed a few times. The rearrangement uses TRBV5-1 and TRBJ1-6; TRBD1 matches at 9 bases. The CDR3 covers 15 residues. V dropped 4 bases and J dropped 5; count of bases not matched to a gene: 4. Germline assignment: CDR1 SGHRS and CDR2 YFSETQ. This chain's CDR3 is CASSTTGGNNSPLHF. The DNA of the CDR3 is TGCGCCAGCAGCACGACAGGGGGTAATAATTCACCCCTCCACTTT.

The gene calls are TRBV4-1 and TRBJ2-3; 16 bases align to TRBD2. The V gene end was trimmed by 2 bases and the J gene end by 1 base; junction bases not matched to a gene: 6. The length of the CDR3 is 19 residues. Looked up from germline, CDR1 is MGHRA and CDR2 is YSYEKL. The DNA for the CDR3 is TGCGCCAGCAGCCAACCGGGACTAGCGGGAGGGCCCCGCACAGATACGCAGTATTTT. As protein: CASSQPGLAGGPRTDTQYF.

V usage is TRBV29-1 and J usage is TRBJ2-1; 7 bases match TRBD1. V trimming: 4 bases; J trimming: 8 bases; junction bases outside the gene matches: 11. Germline CDR1 and CDR2: SQVTM and ANQGSEA. This CDR3 has 14 residues. In DNA, the CDR3 is TGCAGCGTTGTGCATGCAGGGGGAATCGATGAGCAGTTCTTC. Its protein is CSVVHAGGIDEQFF.

This clone was detected a few times. The chain's CDR3 is CASSYGHQETQYF. The CDR3 DNA is TGTGCCAGCAGCTATGGCCACCAAGAGACCCAGTACTTC. V gene TRBV5-4 combines with J gene TRBJ2-5, with D unresolved. Germline loops: CDR1 SGHNT, CDR2 YYREEE (reference sequence). The V end was cut by 3 bases, the J end by 0 bases, with 6 bases between. The CDR3 has 13 amino acids.

The chain is built from TRBV2 and TRBJ2-3, with a possible D match to TRBD2 (5 bases). Between the trimmed V and J ends, which lost 3 bases and 1 base, there was a span of 11 bases. This CDR3 region has 15 residues. Germline V gene lookup returns CDR1 SNHLY and CDR2 FYNNEI. The CDR3 here is CASSEGAGRTDTQYF. The CDR3, as DNA: TGTGCCAGCAGTGAGGGAGCCGGCCGCACAGATACGCAGTATTTT.

The rearrangement joins TRBV15 to TRBJ1-1; the match to TRBD1 covers 7 bases. The germline V gene encodes CDR1 LNHNV and CDR2 YYDKDF (reference sequence). The CDR3 has 18 residues. Trimming removed 1 base from V and 4 bases from J; junction bases left unmatched: 15. The CDR3: CATSRGLPTGLGGTEAFF. CDR3 nucleotide sequence: TGTGCCACCAGCAGAGGACTCCCGACAGGGTTGGGGGGCACTGAAGCTTTCTTT.

This clone came up a few times. The chain employs TRBV28 and TRBJ2-3; TRBD2 might be the D (5 bases). This CDR3 contains 14 residues. CDR1 MDHEN and CDR2 SYDVKM come from the germline V gene. V was clipped by 9 bases and J by 1 base, with 14 bases between them. Here the CDR3 reads CASQRSGRTDTQYF. The CDR3 nucleotides are TGTGCCAGTCAGAGAAGCGGCCGCACAGATACGCAGTATTTT.

This clone was picked up a small number of times. V and J are TRBV5-1 and TRBJ1-1; no clear D gene. Trimming took off 0 bases at V and 2 bases at J, with 11 bases between the two ends. Per the germline V gene, CDR1 is SGHRS and CDR2 is YFSETQ. The CDR3 extends over 15 amino acids. The CDR3 protein is CASSLVGSLNTEAFF. As DNA, the CDR3 is TGCGCCAGCAGCTTGGTGGGCAGCCTCAACACTGAAGCTTTCTTT.

The chain combines TRBV2 with TRBJ2-7; TRBD2 agrees at 8 bases. The CDR3 is 15 residues long. Germline V gene sequence: CDR1 SNHLY, CDR2 FYNNEI. V shed 7 bases and J 1 base; nucleotides not matched to a gene: 9. The chain's CDR3 is CASITPGGGSYEQYF. The DNA of the CDR3 is TGTGCCAGCATTACCCCCGGCGGGGGGTCCTACGAGCAGTACTTC.

This chain uses TRBV7-2 with TRBJ2-7, with 10 bases matching TRBD2. This CDR3 is built from 15 residues. From germline, CDR1 is SGHTA and CDR2 FQGNSA. The V segment lost 0 bases and the J segment 3 bases; nucleotides outside the gene matches: 2. The CDR3 DNA sequence: TGTGCCAGCAGCTTAGCCCTAGCGGGAGACTACGAGCAGTACTTC. It encodes CASSLALAGDYEQYF.

This clone turned up a few times. The CDR3 region has the DNA TGTGCCAGCAGCCAGGAAAGACTAGCCAGGAATGAGCAGTTCTTC. It encodes CASSQERLARNEQFF. The genes are TRBV5-4 and TRBJ2-1; TRBD2 agrees at 7 bases. Trimming removed 4 bases from V and 7 bases from J; junction bases left unmatched: 11. The CDR3 covers 15 residues. The germline CDR1 and CDR2 sequences are SGHNT and YYREEE (reference sequence).